The rows below give T cell receptor beta chains drawn from one sample of a study of molecular identifiers for immune sequencing clone quantification. TCRdb processed the PCR reads anew with MiXCR; each CDR3 protein has one entry. The data hold about 300,000 distinct CDR3 sequences, with about 20% observed a single time. Sequencing was done on a sample of naive CD8+ T cells from blood, with Jurkat cell RNA spiked in. All receptors derive from a human donor in good health. Some libraries in this study had Jurkat cell RNA spiked in. Each CDR3 is given with its conserved first and last residue. D genes are given only for firm matches. Size is stated for part of the rows, as once, few or many counts, or as a class when the clone is expanded.

j_call v_call d_call clone_size cdr3_nt cdr3_aa
TRBJ2-1 TRBV9 - many TGTGCCAGCAGCGTAGGTCCAGGGCGCAATGAGCAGTTCTTC CASSVGPGRNEQFF
TRBJ2-7 TRBV9 TRBD1 many TGTGCCAGCAGTCCCCGGGACAGGGCCTACGAGCAGTACTTC CASSPRDRAYEQYF
TRBJ2-3 TRBV5-1 - many TGCGCCAGTCAGCACGGTCTACAGCAATATCCAGATACGCAGTATTTT CASQHGLQQYPDTQYF
TRBJ2-1 TRBV11-2 TRBD2 - TGTGCCAGCAGCTACGGGACTAGCGGGAGAGATGAGCAGTTCTTC CASSYGTSGRDEQFF
TRBJ2-7 TRBV27 TRBD2 few TGTGCCAGCAGCCTGACTAGCGGCTACGAGCAGTACTTC CASSLTSGYEQYF
TRBJ2-1 TRBV24-1 TRBD1 few TGTGCCACCAGTGATTCCCTGGGTTTCGGACAGGGCCCCTACAATGAGCAGTTCTTC CATSDSLGFGQGPYNEQFF
TRBJ2-7 TRBV20-1 TRBD1 few TGCAGTGCTAGCGCCAGGGGGTACGAGCAGTACTTC CSASARGYEQYF
TRBJ1-1 TRBV27 - - TGTGCCAGCAGCGGGGTCGGGTTTGAAGCTTTCTTT CASSGVGFEAFF
TRBJ2-1 TRBV7-9 - - TGTGCCAGCTGCTACCCACCGGTCGCGGGGAAGTCCTACAATGAGCAGTTCTTC CASCYPPVAGKSYNEQFF
TRBJ2-6 TRBV29-1 TRBD1 many TGCAGCGCCACAGGGGATGGGGCCAACGTCCTGACTTTC CSATGDGANVLTF
TRBJ1-3 TRBV5-6 - many TGTGCCAGCAGCTCGGGTTCACTCAGCTCTGGAAACACCATATATTTT CASSSGSLSSGNTIYF
TRBJ1-1 TRBV12-3/TRBV12-4 TRBD1 many TGTGCCAGCAGCAGACAGGGGGCCACTGAAGCTTTCTTT CASSRQGATEAFF
TRBJ1-1 TRBV29-1 - many TGCAGCGTTGTTCAGGGGTTGGCTTTCTTT CSVVQGLAFF
TRBJ2-2 TRBV28 - few TGTGCCAGCAGTTTACGGGGGTTGAACGCCGGGGAGCTGTTTTTT CASSLRGLNAGELFF
TRBJ2-7 TRBV5-1 TRBD1 many TGCGCCAGCAGCCTCGGACAGGCGAGCTCCTACGAGCAGTACTTC CASSLGQASSYEQYF
TRBJ1-3 TRBV10-2 - few TGCGCCAGCACGTTACTTGACGGATCTGGAAACACCATATATTTT CASTLLDGSGNTIYF
TRBJ2-5 TRBV5-6 - many TGTGCCAGCAGCTTGTTCTTCGGCGCCCAAGAGACCCAGTACTTC CASSLFFGAQETQYF
TRBJ2-5 TRBV12-5 TRBD1 few TGTGCTAGTGGTTTCCAGGACAGGGGTCCGGAGACCCAGTACTTC CASGFQDRGPETQYF
TRBJ2-1 TRBV4-3 TRBD1 many TGCGCCAGCAGCCAAGTGACAGGGAATGAGCAGTTCTTC CASSQVTGNEQFF
TRBJ1-1 TRBV7-9 TRBD1 many TGTGCCAGCAGCTGGGGACAGAATGAAGCTTTCTTT CASSWGQNEAFF
TRBJ1-5 TRBV4-2 TRBD1 many TGTGCCAGCAGCCAGAGGGACAGGGACAATCAGCCCCAGCATTTT CASSQRDRDNQPQHF
TRBJ2-7 TRBV7-9 - many TGTGCCAGCAGCTTATTCGGAGGGGTCGAGCAGTACTTC CASSLFGGVEQYF
TRBJ2-3 TRBV6-5 TRBD1 - TGTGCCAGCAGTTGCTCAGCCTCCGGGACAGGGGTTGGTACGCAGTATTTT CASSCSASGTGVGTQYF
TRBJ1-4 TRBV14 TRBD1 many TGTGCCAGCAGCCAACGACAGGGTTCCCCTAATGAAAAACTGTTTTTT CASSQRQGSPNEKLFF
TRBJ2-3 TRBV12-3/TRBV12-4 - many TGTGCCAGCAGCTCCTCGGGACTTCGCACAGATACGCAGTATTTT CASSSSGLRTDTQYF
TRBJ2-1 TRBV15 - - TGTGCCACCAGCAGAACTCCGGGCGGGGTTTCGACCTACAATGAGCAGTTCTTC CATSRTPGGVSTYNEQFF
TRBJ2-7 TRBV5-1 TRBD2 many TGCGCCAGCAGCTCCTACGAACTAGCGGGAGCCTACGAGCAGTACTTC CASSSYELAGAYEQYF
TRBJ2-3 TRBV28 - many TGTGCCAGCAGTCTGGGGACAACGCCTAGCACAGATACGCAGTATTTT CASSLGTTPSTDTQYF
TRBJ2-7 TRBV6-5 TRBD1 many TGTGCCAGCAGTTACAACAGGGGAAGCTACGAGCAGTACTTC CASSYNRGSYEQYF
TRBJ2-3 TRBV20-1 - - TGCAGTGCTAGAGCCAACCGCGGGTCAGTGGACCCAGATACGCAGTATTTT CSARANRGSVDPDTQYF
TRBJ1-5 TRBV30 - many TGTGCCTGGAGTGTACGCTGGGGGAATCAGCCCCAGCATTTT CAWSVRWGNQPQHF
TRBJ2-7 TRBV4-1 TRBD2 few TGCGCCAGCAGCCAAGATAAGCGGGAGACCGGCTACGAGCAGTACTTC CASSQDKRETGYEQYF
TRBJ2-5 TRBV13 - many TGTGCCAGCAGCTCGCTCGGGGGCACCGAGACCCAGTACTTC CASSSLGGTETQYF
TRBJ2-1 TRBV4-1 TRBD1 many TGCGCCAGCAGCCAAGATTTAGGACAGGGGTTTAGCAATGAGCAGTTCTTC CASSQDLGQGFSNEQFF
TRBJ2-7 TRBV20-1 - many TGCAGTGCAGCACTGGGGAGCTACGAGCAGTACTTC CSAALGSYEQYF
TRBJ2-1 TRBV12-3/TRBV12-4 TRBD2 - TGTGCCAGCAGTTCCGGGACAGCTAGCGGGAATAGGCTCGTAGGTTCGTCCTACAATGAGCAGTTCTTC CASSSGTASGNRLVGSSYNEQFF
TRBJ2-7 TRBV5-1 - many TGCGCCAGCAGCTTGTCTCGGGACTACGAGCAGTACTTC CASSLSRDYEQYF
TRBJ1-6 TRBV7-9 TRBD1 few TGTGCCAGCAGTCCGGAAGACTGGACAGGGGGCAATTCACCCCTCCACTTT CASSPEDWTGGNSPLHF
TRBJ2-5 TRBV7-9 - few TGTGCCAGCAGTACCGATGGGGGCACGTACCAAGAGACCCAGTACTTC CASSTDGGTYQETQYF
TRBJ1-6 TRBV19 - few TGTGCCAGTAGTAAACAGGGAAACTCACCCCTCCACTTT CASSKQGNSPLHF
TRBJ2-3 TRBV18 - many TGTGCCAGCTCACCACCGGTGGACGAAGCGCAGTATTTT CASSPPVDEAQYF
TRBJ2-7 TRBV6-5 - - TGTGCCAGCAGTTATTGGGGAGGGGGCGACTACGAGCAGTACTTC CASSYWGGGDYEQYF
TRBJ2-3 TRBV30 TRBD2 many TGTGCCTGGAGTGTGGTGGGAGGGCTCGATACGCAGTATTTT CAWSVVGGLDTQYF
TRBJ2-7 TRBV11-2 - many TGTGCCAGCAGCTCGCCATCAAGGCTTGAGCAGTACTTC CASSSPSRLEQYF
TRBJ1-1 TRBV6-2/TRBV6-3 - many TGTGCCAGCAACCCCACGGTAACCTTAAACACTGAAGCTTTCTTT CASNPTVTLNTEAFF
TRBJ2-5 TRBV6-1 - many TGTGCCAGCAGTGGGCTCCCACAGGGCCAAGAGACCCAGTACTTC CASSGLPQGQETQYF
TRBJ2-5 TRBV6-2/TRBV6-3 - many TGTGCCAGCACAGCAACACAGGGACGGTATGAGACCCAGTACTTC CASTATQGRYETQYF
TRBJ2-5 TRBV23-1 TRBD2 few TGCGCCAGCAGTCAATATCGGTTGGCTAGCGGGGGGCACCCCCTAGAGACCCAGTACTTC CASSQYRLASGGHPLETQYF
TRBJ1-1 TRBV25-1 - many TGTGCCAGCAGTGAATATCAGGGTTTGAACACTGAAGCTTTCTTT CASSEYQGLNTEAFF
TRBJ2-7 TRBV25-1 - - TGTGCCAGCAGTGAAGTGGTAGGTACCGACGAGCAGTACTTC CASSEVVGTDEQYF
TRBJ1-3 TRBV4-3 - many TGCGCCAGCAGCCAAGCTAGGGACATTTCTGGAAACACCATATATTTT CASSQARDISGNTIYF
TRBJ2-5 TRBV19 - many TGTGCCAGTAGTAGGGTCAGTCAAGAGACCCAGTACTTC CASSRVSQETQYF
TRBJ2-5 TRBV5-1 - many TGCGCCAGCAGCTTGGAAGGGAACCAAGAGACCCAGTACTTC CASSLEGNQETQYF
TRBJ2-1 TRBV27 TRBD2 few TGTGCCAGCGCGGGACTAGCGAACTCCAATGAGCAGTTCTTC CASAGLANSNEQFF
TRBJ2-7 TRBV7-9 TRBD1 - TGTGCCAGCGAAGGGACAGGGTTGCACGAGCAGTACTTC CASEGTGLHEQYF